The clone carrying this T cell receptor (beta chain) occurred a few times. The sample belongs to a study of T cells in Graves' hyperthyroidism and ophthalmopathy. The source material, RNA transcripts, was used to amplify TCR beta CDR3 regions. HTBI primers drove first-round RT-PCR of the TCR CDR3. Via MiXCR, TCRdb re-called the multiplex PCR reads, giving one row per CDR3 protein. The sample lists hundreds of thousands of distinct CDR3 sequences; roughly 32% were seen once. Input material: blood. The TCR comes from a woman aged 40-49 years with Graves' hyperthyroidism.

The CDR3 is CASSQGGLSGYTF. CDR3 sequence (DNA): TGTGCCAGCAGCCAGGGAGGACTCTCTGGCTACACCTTC. The gene calls are TRBV3-1 and TRBJ1-2; D ambiguous. Trimming pared 3 bases from V and 7 bases from J, leaving 12 bases between. The CDR3 length is 13 residues. CDR1 LGHDT and CDR2 YNNKEL come from the germline V gene (reference sequence).